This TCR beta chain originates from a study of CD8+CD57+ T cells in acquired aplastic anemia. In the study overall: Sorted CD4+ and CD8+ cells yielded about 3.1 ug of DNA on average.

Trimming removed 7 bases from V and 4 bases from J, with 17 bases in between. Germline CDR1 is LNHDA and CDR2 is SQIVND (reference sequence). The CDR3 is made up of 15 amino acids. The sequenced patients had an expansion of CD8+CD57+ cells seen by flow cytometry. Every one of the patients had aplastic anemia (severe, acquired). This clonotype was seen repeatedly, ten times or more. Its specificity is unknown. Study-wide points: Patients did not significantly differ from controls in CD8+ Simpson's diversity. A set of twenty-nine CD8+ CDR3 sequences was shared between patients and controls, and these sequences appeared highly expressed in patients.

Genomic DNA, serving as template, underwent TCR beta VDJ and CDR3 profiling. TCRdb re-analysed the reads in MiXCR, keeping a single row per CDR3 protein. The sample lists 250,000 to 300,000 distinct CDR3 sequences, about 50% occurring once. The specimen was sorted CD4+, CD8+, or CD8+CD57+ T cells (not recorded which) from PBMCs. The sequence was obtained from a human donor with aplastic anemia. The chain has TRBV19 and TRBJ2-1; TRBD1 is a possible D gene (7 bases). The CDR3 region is CASTGQRASYNEQFF. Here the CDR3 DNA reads TGTGCCAGTACGGGACAGCGGGCATCTTACAATGAGCAGTTCTTC.